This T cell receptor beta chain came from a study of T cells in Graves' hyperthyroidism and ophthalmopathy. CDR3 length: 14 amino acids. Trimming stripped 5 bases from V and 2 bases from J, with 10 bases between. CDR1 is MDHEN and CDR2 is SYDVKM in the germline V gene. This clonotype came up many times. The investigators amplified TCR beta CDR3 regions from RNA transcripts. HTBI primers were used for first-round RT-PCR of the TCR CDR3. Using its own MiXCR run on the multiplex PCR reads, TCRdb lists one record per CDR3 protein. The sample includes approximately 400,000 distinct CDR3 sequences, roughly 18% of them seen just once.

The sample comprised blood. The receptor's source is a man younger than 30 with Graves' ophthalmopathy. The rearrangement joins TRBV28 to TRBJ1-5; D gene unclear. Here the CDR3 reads CASSQDSGNQPQHF. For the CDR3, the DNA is TGTGCCAGCAGTCAAGACTCGGGCAATCAGCCCCAGCATTTT.